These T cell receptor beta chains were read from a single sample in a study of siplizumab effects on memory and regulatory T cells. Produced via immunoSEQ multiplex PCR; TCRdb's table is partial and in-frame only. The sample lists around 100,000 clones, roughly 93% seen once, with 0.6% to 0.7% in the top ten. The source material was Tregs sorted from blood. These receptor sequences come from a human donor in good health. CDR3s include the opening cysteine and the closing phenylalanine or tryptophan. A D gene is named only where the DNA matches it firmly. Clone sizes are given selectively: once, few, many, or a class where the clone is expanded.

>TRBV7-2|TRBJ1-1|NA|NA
CASSLTSETEAFF
TGTGCCAGCAGCTTAACCTCTGAGACTGAAGCTTTCTTT
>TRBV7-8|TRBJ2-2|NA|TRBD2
CASSRSGGANTGELFF
TGTGCCAGCAGCCGTAGCGGGGGGGCGAACACCGGGGAGCTGTTTTTT
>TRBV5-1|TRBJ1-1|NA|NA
CASSRTGTNLNTEAFF
TGCGCCAGCAGCAGAACCGGGACGAATCTTAACACTGAAGCTTTCTTT
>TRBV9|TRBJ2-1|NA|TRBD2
CASSPAGVSYNEQFF
TGTGCCAGCAGCCCAGCGGGGGTCTCCTACAATGAGCAGTTCTTC
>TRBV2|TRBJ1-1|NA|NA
CASYAGVNTEAFF
TGTGCCAGCTATGCGGGTGTGAACACTGAAGCTTTCTTT
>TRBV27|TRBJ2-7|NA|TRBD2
CASATYTSGPYEQYF
TGTGCCAGCGCTACCTATACTAGCGGCCCCTACGAGCAGTACTTC
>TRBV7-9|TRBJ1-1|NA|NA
CASSLTPLLGAWTEAFF
TGTGCCAGCAGCTTAACCCCCCTTCTGGGGGCCTGGACTGAAGCTTTCTTT
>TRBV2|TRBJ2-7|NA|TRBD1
CASGGQGASYEQYF
TGTGCCAGCGGGGGACAGGGAGCCTCCTACGAGCAGTACTTC
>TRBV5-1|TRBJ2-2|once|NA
CASSLGAATANTGELFF
TGCGCCAGCAGCTTGGGGGCCGCGACAGCGAACACCGGGGAGCTGTTTTTT
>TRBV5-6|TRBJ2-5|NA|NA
CASSFRGTQYF
TGTGCCAGCAGCTTTCGGGGGACCCAGTACTTC
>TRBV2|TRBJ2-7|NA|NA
CASRAEATEQYF
TGTGCCAGCAGGGCCGAGGCTACCGAGCAGTACTTC
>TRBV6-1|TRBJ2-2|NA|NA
CASTGQGRTGELFF
TGTGCCAGCACAGGTCAGGGTAGAACCGGGGAGCTGTTTTTT
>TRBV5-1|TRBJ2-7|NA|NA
CASSAGTVTYEQYF
TGCGCCAGCAGCGCCGGGACCGTTACCTACGAGCAGTACTTC
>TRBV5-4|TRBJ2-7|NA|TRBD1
CASSPNPGQQAYEQYF
TGTGCCAGCAGCCCTAACCCGGGACAGCAAGCCTACGAGCAGTACTTC
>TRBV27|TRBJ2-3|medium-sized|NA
CASTLGGGAGDTQYF
TGTGCCAGCACCCTAGGGGGCGGGGCTGGAGATACGCAGTATTTT
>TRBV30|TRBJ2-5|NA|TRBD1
CAWRTTQGAWETQYF
TGTGCCTGGAGGACGACCCAGGGGGCTTGGGAGACCCAGTACTTC
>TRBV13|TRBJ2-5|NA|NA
CASSLSETQYF
TGTGCCAGCAGCTTATCCGAGACCCAGTACTTC
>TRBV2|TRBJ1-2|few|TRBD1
CASSVQGAYGYTF
TGTGCCAGCAGTGTACAGGGGGCTTATGGCTACACCTTC
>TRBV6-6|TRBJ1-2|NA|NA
CASSFVGGRTYGYTF
TGTGCCAGCAGCTTCGTGGGGGGGCGCACCTATGGCTACACCTTC
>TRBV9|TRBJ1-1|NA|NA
CASSLDAGNTEAFF
TGTGCCAGCAGCCTGGATGCAGGGAACACTGAAGCTTTCTTT
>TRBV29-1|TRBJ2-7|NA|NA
CSVENGVSYEQYF
TGCAGCGTTGAGAACGGTGTTTCCTACGAGCAGTACTTC
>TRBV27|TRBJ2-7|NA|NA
CASSRNRDSYEQYF
TGTGCCAGCAGTAGAAACAGGGACTCCTACGAGCAGTACTTC
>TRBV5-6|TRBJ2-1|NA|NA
CASSVGNSIDEQFF
TGTGCCAGCAGCGTGGGGAATTCTATCGATGAGCAGTTCTTC
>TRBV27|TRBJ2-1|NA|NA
CASSSFKGSNEQFF
TGTGCCAGCAGTTCTTTCAAGGGAAGCAATGAGCAGTTCTTC
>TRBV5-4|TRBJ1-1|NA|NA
CASSLSSRRTNTEAFF
TGTGCCAGCAGCTTATCGTCCCGACGGACGAACACTGAAGCTTTCTTT
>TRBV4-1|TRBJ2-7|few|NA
CASSQDTFSYEQYF
TGCGCCAGCAGCCAAGATACGTTCTCCTACGAGCAGTACTTC
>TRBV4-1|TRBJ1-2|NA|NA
CASSQRGAGRYGYTF
TGCGCCAGCAGCCAAAGGGGCGCAGGACGGTATGGCTACACCTTC
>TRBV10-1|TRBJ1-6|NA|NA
CASSEPWSSIFYNSPLHF
TGCGCCAGCAGTGAGCCCTGGAGTTCCATCTTCTATAATTCACCCCTCCACTTT
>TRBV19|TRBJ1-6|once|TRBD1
CASKGGQDSSPLHF
TGTGCCAGTAAGGGGGGACAGGATAGTTCACCCCTCCACTTT
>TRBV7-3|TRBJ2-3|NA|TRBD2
CASSYLAGGYTQYF
TGTGCCAGCAGCTACCTAGCGGGCGGCTATACGCAGTATTTT
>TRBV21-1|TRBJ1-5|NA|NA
CASSSRTGNSNQPQHF
TGTGCCAGCAGCTCCCGGACTGGAAATAGCAATCAGCCCCAGCATTTT
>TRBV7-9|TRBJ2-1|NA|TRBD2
CASSQNRGLSNEQFF
TGTGCCAGCAGCCAAAATAGGGGACTATCCAATGAGCAGTTCTTC
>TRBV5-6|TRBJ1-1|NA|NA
CASSLGRAFSTEAFF
TGTGCCAGCAGCTTGGGCAGGGCGTTTTCTACTGAAGCTTTCTTT
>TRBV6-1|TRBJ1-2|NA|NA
CASRSWGHGYTF
TGTGCCAGCAGGTCGTGGGGGCATGGCTACACCTTC
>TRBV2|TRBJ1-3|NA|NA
CASKEYGVYTIYF
TGTGCCAGCAAGGAGTACGGAGTCTACACCATATATTTT
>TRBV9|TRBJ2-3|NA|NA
CASSVADTQYF
TGTGCCAGCAGCGTAGCAGATACGCAGTATTTT
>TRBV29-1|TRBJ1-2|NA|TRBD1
CSVIVGQVFGYTF
TGCAGCGTCATCGTCGGACAGGTTTTTGGCTACACCTTC
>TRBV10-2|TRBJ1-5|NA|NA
CASYSGDNQPQHF
TGCGCCAGCTATTCAGGGGACAATCAGCCCCAGCATTTT
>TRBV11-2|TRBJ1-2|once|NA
CASSLDPPGRYGYTF
TGTGCCAGCAGCTTAGATCCCCCAGGGCGGTATGGCTACACCTTC
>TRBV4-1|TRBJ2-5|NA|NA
CASSQDWTSRAETQYF
TGCGCCAGCAGCCAAGATTGGACTTCGCGTGCGGAGACCCAGTACTTC
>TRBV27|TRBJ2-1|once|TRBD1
CASREDRLSYNEQFF
TGTGCCAGCAGAGAGGACAGGCTCTCCTACAATGAGCAGTTCTTC
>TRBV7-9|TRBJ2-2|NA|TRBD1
CASSLGQGAVGELFF
TGTGCCAGCAGCTTAGGGCAGGGGGCCGTCGGGGAGCTGTTTTTT
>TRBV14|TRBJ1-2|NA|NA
CASSQNGGYGYTF
TGTGCCAGCAGCCAAAACGGAGGGTATGGCTACACCTTC
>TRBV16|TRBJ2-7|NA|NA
CASSRGTQSWQYF
TGTGCCAGCAGCCGTGGGACACAATCGTGGCAGTACTTC
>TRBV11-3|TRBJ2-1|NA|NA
CASSLMAYNEQFF
TGTGCCAGCAGCTTAATGGCCTACAATGAGCAGTTCTTC
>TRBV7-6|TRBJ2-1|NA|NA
CASSSIGYNEQFF
TGTGCCAGCAGCTCGATCGGTTACAATGAGCAGTTCTTC
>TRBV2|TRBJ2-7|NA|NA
CASSGGREWSYEQYF
TGTGCCAGCAGTGGGGGTAGAGAATGGTCCTACGAGCAGTACTTC
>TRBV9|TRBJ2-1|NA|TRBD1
CASSALNRGPLNEQFF
TGTGCCAGCAGCGCCCTTAACAGGGGCCCCCTCAATGAGCAGTTCTTC
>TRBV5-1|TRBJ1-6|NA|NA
CASSLGPDGNSPLHF
TGCGCCAGCAGCTTAGGGCCGGATGGTAATTCACCCCTCCACTTT
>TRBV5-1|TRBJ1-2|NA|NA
CASSAQYSNYGYTF
TGCGCCAGCAGCGCACAGTACTCTAACTATGGCTACACCTTC
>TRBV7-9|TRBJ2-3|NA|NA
CASSSTLEGGTDTQYF
TGTGCCAGCAGCTCGACGCTAGAAGGTGGGACAGATACGCAGTATTTT
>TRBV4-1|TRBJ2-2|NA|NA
CASSHGGQHTGELFF
TGCGCCAGCAGCCACGGGGGACAGCACACCGGGGAGCTGTTTTTT
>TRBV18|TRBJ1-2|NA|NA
CASSGGGQPNYGYTF
TGTGCCAGCTCAGGAGGGGGACAACCAAACTATGGCTACACCTTC
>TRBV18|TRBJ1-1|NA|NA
CASSPLNTEAFF
TGTGCCAGCTCACCACTGAACACTGAAGCTTTCTTT
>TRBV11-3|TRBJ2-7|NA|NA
CASSWGAGLSYEQYF
TGTGCCAGCAGCTGGGGTGCGGGCCTCTCCTACGAGCAGTACTTC
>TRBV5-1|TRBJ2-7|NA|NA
CASSPRWEINEQYF
TGCGCCAGCAGCCCCCGGTGGGAGATCAACGAGCAGTACTTC
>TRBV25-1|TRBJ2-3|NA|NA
CASSGHPGPRWQYF
TGTGCCAGCAGTGGTCACCCGGGCCCCCGCTGGCAGTATTTT